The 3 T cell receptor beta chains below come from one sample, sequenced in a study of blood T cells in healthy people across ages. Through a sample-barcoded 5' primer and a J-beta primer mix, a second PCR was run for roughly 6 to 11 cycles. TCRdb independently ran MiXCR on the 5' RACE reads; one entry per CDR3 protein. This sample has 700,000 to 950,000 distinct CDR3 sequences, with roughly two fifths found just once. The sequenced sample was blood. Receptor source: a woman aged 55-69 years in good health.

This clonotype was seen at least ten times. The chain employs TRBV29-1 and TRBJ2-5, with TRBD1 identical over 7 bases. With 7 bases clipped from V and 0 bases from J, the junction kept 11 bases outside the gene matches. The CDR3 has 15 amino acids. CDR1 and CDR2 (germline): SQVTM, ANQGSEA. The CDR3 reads CSDLPPGQYQETQYF. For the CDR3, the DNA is TGCAGCGACCTCCCCCCGGGACAGTACCAAGAGACCCAGTACTTC.

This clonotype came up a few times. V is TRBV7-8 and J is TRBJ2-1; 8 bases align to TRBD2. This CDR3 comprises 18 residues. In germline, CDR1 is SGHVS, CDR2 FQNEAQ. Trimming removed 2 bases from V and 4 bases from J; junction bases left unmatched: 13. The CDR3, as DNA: TGTGCCAGCAGCTTAAGTGCCCCTGAGCGGGGGCCTTACAATGAGCAGTTCTTC. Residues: CASSLSAPERGPYNEQFF.

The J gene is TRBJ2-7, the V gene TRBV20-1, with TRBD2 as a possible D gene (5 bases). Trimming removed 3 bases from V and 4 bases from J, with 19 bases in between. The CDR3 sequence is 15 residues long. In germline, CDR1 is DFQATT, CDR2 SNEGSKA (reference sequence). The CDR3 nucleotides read TGCAGTGCTAGTCGAGTCGGGGTCTTAGATTACGAGCAGTACTTC. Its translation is CSASRVGVLDYEQYF.